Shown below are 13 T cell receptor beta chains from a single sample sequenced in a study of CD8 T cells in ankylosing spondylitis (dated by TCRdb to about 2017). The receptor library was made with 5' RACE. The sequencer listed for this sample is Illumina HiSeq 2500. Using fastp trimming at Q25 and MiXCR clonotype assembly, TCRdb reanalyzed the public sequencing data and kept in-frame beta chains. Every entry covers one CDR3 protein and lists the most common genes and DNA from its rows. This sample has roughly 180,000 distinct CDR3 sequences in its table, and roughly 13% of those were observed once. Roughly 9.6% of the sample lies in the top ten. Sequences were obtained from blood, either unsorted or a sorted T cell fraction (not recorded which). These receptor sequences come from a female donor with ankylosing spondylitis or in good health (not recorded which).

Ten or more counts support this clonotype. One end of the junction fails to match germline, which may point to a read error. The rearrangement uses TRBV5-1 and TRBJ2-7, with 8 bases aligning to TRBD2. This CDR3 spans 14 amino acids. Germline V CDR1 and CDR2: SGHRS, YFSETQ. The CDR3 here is CASSVTGGPYEQYF. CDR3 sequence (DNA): TGTGCCAGCAGCGTAACGGGAGGGCCCTACGAGCAGTACTTC.

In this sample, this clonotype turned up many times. The CDR3 coding sequence is TGTGCCAGCAGTCGGGTCGAGCAGTACTTC. Protein sequence: CASSRVEQYF. V and J are TRBV2 and TRBJ2-7, with D unclear. Germline CDR1 and CDR2: SNHLY and FYNNEI. The CDR3 runs to 10 residues. V was clipped by 5 bases and J by 6 bases, with 5 bases between them.

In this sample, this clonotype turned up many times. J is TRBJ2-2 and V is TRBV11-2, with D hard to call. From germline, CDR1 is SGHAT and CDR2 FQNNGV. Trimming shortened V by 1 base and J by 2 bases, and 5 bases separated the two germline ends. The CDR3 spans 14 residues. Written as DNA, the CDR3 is TGTGCCAGCAGCTTAGCCGTCAACACCGGGGAGCTGTTTTTT. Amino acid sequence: CASSLAVNTGELFF.

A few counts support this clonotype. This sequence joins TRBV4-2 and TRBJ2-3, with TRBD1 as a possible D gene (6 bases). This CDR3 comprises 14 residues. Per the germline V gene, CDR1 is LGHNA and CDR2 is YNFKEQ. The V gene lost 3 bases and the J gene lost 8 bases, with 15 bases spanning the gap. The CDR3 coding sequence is TGTGCCAGCAGCCACCCAGGGGCGCCCGGTACGCAGTATTTT. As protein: CASSHPGAPGTQYF.

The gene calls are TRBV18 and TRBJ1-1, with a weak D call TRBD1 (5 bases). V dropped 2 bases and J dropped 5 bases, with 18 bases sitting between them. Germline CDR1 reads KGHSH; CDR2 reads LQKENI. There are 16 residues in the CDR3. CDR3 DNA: TGTGCCAGCTCACCAACTCAGGGAGGGGTAGGGACTGAAGCTTTCTTT. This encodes CASSPTQGGVGTEAFF.

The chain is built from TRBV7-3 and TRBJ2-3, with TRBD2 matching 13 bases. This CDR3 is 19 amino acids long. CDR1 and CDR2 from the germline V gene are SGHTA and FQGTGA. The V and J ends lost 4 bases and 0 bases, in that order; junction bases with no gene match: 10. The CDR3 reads CASSSRLGLAGESTDTQYF. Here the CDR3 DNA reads TGTGCCAGCAGCTCCCGGTTAGGACTAGCGGGGGAAAGCACAGATACGCAGTATTTT.

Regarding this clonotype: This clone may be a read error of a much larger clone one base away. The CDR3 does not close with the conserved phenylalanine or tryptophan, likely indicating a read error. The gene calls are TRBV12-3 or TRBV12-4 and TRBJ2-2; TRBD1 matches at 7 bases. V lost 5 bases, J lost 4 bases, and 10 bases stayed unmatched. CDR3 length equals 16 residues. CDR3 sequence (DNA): TGTGCCAGCAGTCCCCAGGGACAGCTTCCCACCGGGGAGCTGTTTCTT. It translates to CASSPQGQLPTGELFL.

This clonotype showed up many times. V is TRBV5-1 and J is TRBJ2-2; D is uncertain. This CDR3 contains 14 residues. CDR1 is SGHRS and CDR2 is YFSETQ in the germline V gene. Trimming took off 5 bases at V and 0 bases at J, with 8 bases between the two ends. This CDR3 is CASRLRPNTGELFF. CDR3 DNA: TGCGCCAGCAGGCTCAGACCGAACACCGGGGAGCTGTTTTTT.

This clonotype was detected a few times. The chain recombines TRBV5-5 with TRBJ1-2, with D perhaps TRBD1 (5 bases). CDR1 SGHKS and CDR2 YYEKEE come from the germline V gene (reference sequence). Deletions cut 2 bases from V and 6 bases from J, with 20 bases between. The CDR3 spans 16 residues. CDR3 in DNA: TGTGCCAGCAGCTTCGGGGTCCCCCAGGGCGGAGATGGCTACACCTTC. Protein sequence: CASSFGVPQGGDGYTF.

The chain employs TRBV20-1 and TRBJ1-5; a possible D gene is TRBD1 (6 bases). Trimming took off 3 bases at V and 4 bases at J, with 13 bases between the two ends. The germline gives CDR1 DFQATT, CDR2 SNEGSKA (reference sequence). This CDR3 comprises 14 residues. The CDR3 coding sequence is TGCAGTGCTAGGGCGTTGGACAGTAATCAGCCCCAGCATTTT. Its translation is CSARALDSNQPQHF.

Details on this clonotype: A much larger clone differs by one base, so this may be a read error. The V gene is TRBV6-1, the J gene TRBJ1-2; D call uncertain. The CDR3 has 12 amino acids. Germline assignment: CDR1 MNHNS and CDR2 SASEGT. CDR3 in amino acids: CANSLASVDYTF. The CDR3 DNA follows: TGTGCCAACAGTTTGGCGTCGGTAGACTACACCTTC.

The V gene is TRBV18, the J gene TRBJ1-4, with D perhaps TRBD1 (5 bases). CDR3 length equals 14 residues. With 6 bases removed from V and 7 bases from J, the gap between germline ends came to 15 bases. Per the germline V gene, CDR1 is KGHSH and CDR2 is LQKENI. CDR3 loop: CASSPGQVLEKLFF. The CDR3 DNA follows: TGTGCCAGCTCTCCGGGGCAGGTGCTTGAAAAACTGTTTTTT.

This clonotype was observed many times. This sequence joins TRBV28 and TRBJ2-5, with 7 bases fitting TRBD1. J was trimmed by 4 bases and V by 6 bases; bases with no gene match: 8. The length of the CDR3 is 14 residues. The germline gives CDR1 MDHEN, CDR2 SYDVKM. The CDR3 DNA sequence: TGTGCCAGCAGCAACGGACAGGAGCCAGAGACCCAGTACTTC. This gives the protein CASSNGQEPETQYF.